The 10 T cell receptor beta chains in this list originate from one sample, sequenced in a study of T cell repertoires in cytomegalovirus infection. TCRdb fed the reads into MiXCR, producing one record per CDR3 protein. The repertoire has 560,000 or so distinct CDR3 sequences, about 15% of them found once; the top ten carry 20% to 30%. The specimen was CD8+ T cells from PBMCs. These receptors originate from a human donor in good health (CMV status not recorded). Some clones in this sample may be carry-over from other donors' samples.

This chain joins TRBV29-1 and TRBJ1-2; TRBD1 matches 7 bases. The ends lost 5 bases at V and 2 bases at J; junction bases unmatched: 8. This CDR3 is 14 amino acids long. CDR1 SQVTM and CDR2 ANQGSEA come from the germline V gene. The CDR3 nucleotides are TGCAGCGTTTTTACAGGGGCAACGAACTATGGCTACACCTTC. Translation gives CSVFTGATNYGYTF.

This clonotype was counted only a few times. V usage is TRBV5-4 and J usage is TRBJ1-1, with a weak D call TRBD1 (5 bases). The CDR3 runs to 14 residues. V gave up 4 bases and J gave up 5 bases, with 15 bases separating them. CDR1 is SGHNT, CDR2 YYREEE, per germline (reference sequence). CDR3 sequence reads: CASSGGEGWTEAFF. The CDR3 region has the DNA TGTGCCAGCAGCGGGGGAGAGGGATGGACTGAAGCTTTCTTT.

This clonotype has a count of ten or more. The CDR3 protein is CASSLRTGGRTDTQYF. The CDR3 DNA sequence: TGCGCCAGCAGCCTTCGGACAGGGGGCAGGACAGATACGCAGTATTTT. This rearrangement joins TRBV4-1 to TRBJ2-3; 11 nucleotides match TRBD1. Germline trimming cut 4 bases from V and 3 bases from J; bases unmatched to any gene: 6. The CDR3 extends over 16 amino acids. Per germline, CDR1 MGHRA and CDR2 YSYEKL.

In this sample, this clonotype turned up a few times. The chain uses TRBV29-1 and TRBJ2-2; unclear D gene. The germline CDR1 and CDR2 sequences are SQVTM and ANQGSEA. This CDR3 region has 13 residues. Trimming pared 7 bases from V and 0 bases from J, leaving 9 bases between. The CDR3: CSAIDPNTGELFF. CDR3 DNA: TGCAGCGCTATTGACCCGAACACCGGGGAGCTGTTTTTT.

The chain is built from TRBV27 and TRBJ1-2; D gene uncertain. The CDR3 extends over 14 amino acids. Germline lookup yields CDR1 MNHEY and CDR2 SMNVEV (reference sequence). V lost 0 bases, J lost 7 bases, and 12 bases lay in between. CDR3 nucleotide sequence: TGTGCCAGCAGTTTATCGAGGGCCTCCTCTGGCTACACCTTC. Protein product: CASSLSRASSGYTF.

The chain carries TRBV5-5 and TRBJ2-4; D not certain. From germline, CDR1 is SGHKS and CDR2 YYEKEE (reference sequence). This CDR3 is built from 12 residues. Trimming took off 2 bases at V and 7 bases at J, with 7 bases between the two ends. The CDR3 reads CASSFRRNIQYF. CDR3 coding DNA: TGTGCCAGCAGCTTTAGAAGGAACATTCAGTACTTC.

This clonotype appeared many times. The CDR3 DNA is TGTGCCAGCAGCTCAGGGGCGTGGACCGGGGAGCTGTTTTTT. Protein: CASSSGAWTGELFF. The V and J genes are TRBV11-2 and TRBJ2-2; perhaps TRBD1 as D (6 bases). V lost 4 bases and J 5 bases, leaving 11 bases between the germline ends. The CDR3 spans 14 residues. Germline V CDR1 and CDR2: SGHAT, FQNNGV.

This clonotype was observed at least ten times. The V and J genes are TRBV10-2 and TRBJ1-2; D unclear. The CDR3 is 17 residues long. Looked up from germline, CDR1 is WSHSY and CDR2 is SAAADI. Trimming stripped 0 bases from V and 2 bases from J, with 16 bases between. CDR3 DNA: TGCGCCAGCAGTGAGTCTAAGAGTTTTGACCCCAACTATGGCTACACCTTC. Translation: CASSESKSFDPNYGYTF.

This clonotype was detected a few times. The rearrangement links TRBV4-1 to TRBJ2-2; tentatively, D is TRBD1 or TRBD2 (6 bases each). The CDR3 runs 15 residues. Trimming pared 1 base from V and 6 bases from J, leaving 12 bases between. The germline gives CDR1 MGHRA, CDR2 YSYEKL. CDR3 nucleotide sequence: TGCGCCAGCAGCCAAGCTCGAGGGGGGCCCGGGGAGCTGTTTTTT. It encodes CASSQARGGPGELFF.

The chain employs TRBV9 and TRBJ2-1; 7 nucleotides match TRBD1. CDR1 is SGDLS and CDR2 is YYNGEE in the germline V gene. The length of the CDR3 is 16 residues. Trimming at V came to 4 bases and at J to 4 bases, leaving 11 bases not matched to a gene. Here the CDR3 reads CASSSKPGQNYNEQFF. CDR3 bases: TGTGCCAGCAGCTCAAAGCCGGGACAGAATTACAATGAGCAGTTCTTC.